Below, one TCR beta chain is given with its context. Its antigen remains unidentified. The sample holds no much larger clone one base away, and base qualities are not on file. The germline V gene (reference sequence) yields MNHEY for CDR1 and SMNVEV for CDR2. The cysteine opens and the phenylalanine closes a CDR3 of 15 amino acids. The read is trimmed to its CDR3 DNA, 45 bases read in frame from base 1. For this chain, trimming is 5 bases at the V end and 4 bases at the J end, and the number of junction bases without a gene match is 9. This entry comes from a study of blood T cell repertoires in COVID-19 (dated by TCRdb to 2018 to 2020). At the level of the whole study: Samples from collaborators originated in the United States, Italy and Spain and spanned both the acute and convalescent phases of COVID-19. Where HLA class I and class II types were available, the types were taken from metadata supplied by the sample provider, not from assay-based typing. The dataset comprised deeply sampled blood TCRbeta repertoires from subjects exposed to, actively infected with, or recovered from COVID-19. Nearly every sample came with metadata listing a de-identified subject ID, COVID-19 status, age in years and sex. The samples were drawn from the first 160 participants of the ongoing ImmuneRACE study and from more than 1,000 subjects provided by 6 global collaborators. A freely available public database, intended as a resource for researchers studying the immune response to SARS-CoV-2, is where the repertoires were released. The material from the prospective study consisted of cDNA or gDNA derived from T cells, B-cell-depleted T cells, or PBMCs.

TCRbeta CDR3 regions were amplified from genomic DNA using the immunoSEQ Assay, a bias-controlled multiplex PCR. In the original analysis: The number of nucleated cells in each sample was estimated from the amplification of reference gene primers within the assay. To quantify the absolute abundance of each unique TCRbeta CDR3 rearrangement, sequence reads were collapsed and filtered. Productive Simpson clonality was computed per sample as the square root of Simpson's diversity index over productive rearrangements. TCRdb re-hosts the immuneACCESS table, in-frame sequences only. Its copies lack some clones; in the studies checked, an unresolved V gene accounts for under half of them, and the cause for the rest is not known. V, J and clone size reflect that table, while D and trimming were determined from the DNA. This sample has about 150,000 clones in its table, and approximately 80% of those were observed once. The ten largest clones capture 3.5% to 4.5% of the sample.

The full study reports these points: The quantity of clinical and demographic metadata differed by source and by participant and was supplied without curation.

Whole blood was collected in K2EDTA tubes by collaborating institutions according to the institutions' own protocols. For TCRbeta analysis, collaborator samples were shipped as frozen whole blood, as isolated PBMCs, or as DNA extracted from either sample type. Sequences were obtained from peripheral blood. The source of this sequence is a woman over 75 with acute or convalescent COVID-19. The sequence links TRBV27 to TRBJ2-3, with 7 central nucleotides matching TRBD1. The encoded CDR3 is CASSRRGLGADTQYF. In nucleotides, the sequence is TGTGCCAGCAGTAGAAGGGGGCTTGGCGCAGATACGCAGTATTTT.